The clone carrying this T cell receptor gamma chain was seen more than once but under ten times. Other DNA sequences in this sample translate to the same CDR3. TCRdb re-analyzed the reads via CATT. The repertoire includes approximately 1,000 gamma-chain clones, about 35% of them detected once, and 41% sits in the top ten. This sample stems from a study of gamma-delta chains in newborns, infants, children. As for the study in general: Innate gammadelta T cells reportedly expand polyclonally right after birth, driven by microbial exposure, per the title.

The CDR3 is 17 amino acids. V lost 1 base and J lost 2; bases outside the gene matches: 2. Per germline, CDR1 GITISATS and CDR2 ISYDGTV (reference sequence). The sequenced sample was blood. The rearrangement links TRGV9 to TRGJP. The J gene, absent from TCRdb, was called here by matching the DNA to germline. The clonotype originates from a child who was a newborn, infant or young child, either healthy, febrile or measles-vaccinated (not recorded which). DNA of the CDR3: TGTGCCTTGTGGGAGGTACGGCAAGAGTTGGGCAAAAAAATCAAGGTATTT. Its translation: CALWEVRQELGKKIKVF.